This T cell receptor beta chain is from a study of blood T cell repertoires in COVID-19. Repertoires were generated with immunoSEQ multiplex PCR, while TCRdb's copy carries only in-frame clones and drops some. The sample lists some 370,000 clones; roughly 87% were seen once. The CDR3 spans 15 residues. Germline loops: CDR1 SGHRS, CDR2 YFSETQ. J lost 7 bases, V lost 0 bases, and 9 bases had no gene match. The sample was PBMCs or T cells enriched from blood (not recorded which). This clonotype originated in a woman aged 45 to 65 who had recovered from COVID-19. The genes are TRBV5-1 and TRBJ2-7; 8 bases map to TRBD2. CDR3: CASSLDGLAVLEQYF. The CDR3 DNA sequence: TGCGCCAGCAGCTTGGATGGACTAGCAGTTCTGGAGCAGTACTTC.